The sequence of this TCR beta chain was determined in a study of blood T cell repertoires in COVID-19. Authors' analysis steps: The assay estimated nucleated cells by amplifying reference gene primers. Assay used: immunoSEQ multiplex PCR; TCRdb lists only in-frame clones, some missing. For V, J and clone size, that table is used; D and trimming come from the DNA. The sample holds roughly 26,000 clones, about 92% seen once. V shed 3 bases and J shed 5 bases, with 11 bases lying between them. This CDR3 has 15 residues. Germline CDR1 is MNHEY and CDR2 is SMNVEV (reference sequence). The J gene is TRBJ1-6, the V gene TRBV27; D is perhaps TRBD1 (5 bases). Sequenced input: peripheral blood. This TCR was sampled from a human donor in a cohort sampled during active COVID-19. CDR3 region: CASSFTRQNNSPLHF. CDR3 coding DNA: TGTGCCAGCAGTTTTACCCGACAGAATAATTCACCCCTCCACTTT.